This TCR beta chain comes out of a study of blood T cell repertoires in COVID-19. Study in general: Whether acute or convalescent, the COVID-19 samples came from the United States, Italy and Spain.

The CDR3 runs to 13 residues. V gave up 5 bases and J gave up 6 bases, with 14 bases separating them. In germline, CDR1 is SGHTS, CDR2 YDEGEE. Enrolled through a virtual design, the participants were between roughly 18 and 90 years of age and came from under 25 US areas. Participant reports of clinical history set cohort assignment. Authors' data handling: Using reference gene primer amplification, nucleated cell counts were estimated. Some clones are missing from TCRdb's copy, which holds only in-frame ones; the method was immunoSEQ multiplex PCR. V and J calls and clone size are copied from that table; D and trimming were computed from the DNA. The profile shows approximately 240,000 clones, roughly nine tenths of them singletons.

This TCR came from a woman between 18 and 29 years old in a cohort exposed to, infected with or recovered from COVID-19 (not recorded which). The gene calls are TRBV5-8 and TRBJ1-2; tentatively, D is TRBD1 (5 bases). The sequenced sample was PBMCs or T cells enriched from blood (not recorded which). The CDR3 DNA sequence: TGTGCCAGCAGTGATCCAGGGCTCCATGGCTACACCTTC. Protein: CASSDPGLHGYTF. Variable domain in full (rest from reference TRBV5-8 and TRBJ1-2): EAGVTQSPTHLIKTRGQQATLRCSPISGHTSVYWYQQALGLGLQFLLWYDEGEERNRGNFPPRFSGRQFPNYSSELNVNALELEDSALYLCASSDPGLHGYTFGSGTRLTVV.